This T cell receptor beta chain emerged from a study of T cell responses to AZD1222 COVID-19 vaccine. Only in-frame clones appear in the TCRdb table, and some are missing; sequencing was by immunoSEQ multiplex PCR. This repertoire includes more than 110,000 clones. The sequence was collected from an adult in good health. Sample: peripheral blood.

CDR3 DNA: TGTGCCAGCAGTGAACTCTGGGGCCGAGCTTTCTTT. Protein product: CASSELWGRAFF. The chain combines TRBV2 with TRBJ1-1; possible D gene TRBD1, 5 bases. With 2 bases removed from V and 10 bases from J, the gap between germline ends came to 11 bases. This CDR3 has 12 amino acids. Germline assignment: CDR1 SNHLY and CDR2 FYNNEI.